These 21 T cell receptor beta chains originate from one sample sequenced in a study of human T cells and chemical hapten exposure. Time point meaning: patch test 2, 6 weeks after DPC sensitization. Treatment of the sample: therapeutic diphenylcyclopropenone sensitization with weekly scalp DPC. TCRdb reprocessed the RACE reads via MiXCR and lists one record per CDR3 protein. The table has roughly 380,000 distinct CDR3 sequences, about 6% seen once. The starting material was whole blood, obtained in connection with sensitization to the hapten diphenylcyclopropenone (DPC). These receptors were taken from a woman younger than 35 with alopecia areata. Some clones in this sample may be carry-over from other donors' samples.

The chain employs TRBV20-1 and TRBJ1-6, with TRBD1 matching 8 bases. Germline loops: CDR1 DFQATT, CDR2 SNEGSKA (reference sequence). V lost 3 bases to trimming and J lost 5 bases; unmatched junction nucleotides: 15. This CDR3 comprises 18 residues. The DNA of the CDR3 is TGCAGTGCTAGTGGCCCGGCAGGGGGCCAGAGTGATAATTCACCCCTCCACTTT. It encodes CSASGPAGGQSDNSPLHF.

The J gene is TRBJ2-7, the V gene TRBV12-3 or TRBV12-4, with TRBD1 as a possible D gene (5 bases). CDR3 length: 16 residues. V dropped 6 bases and J dropped 0 bases, with 18 bases sitting between them. The CDR3 sequence: CASSQGDSSFSYEQYF. The CDR3 DNA reads TGTGCCAGCAGCCAAGGAGACAGTAGTTTCTCCTACGAGCAGTACTTC.

This clonotype was observed at least ten times. The rearrangement uses TRBV6-5 and TRBJ2-3, with 8 bases lining up with TRBD2. The CDR3 is 15 amino acids. CDR1 and CDR2 from the germline V gene are MNHEY and SVGAGI. With V trimmed by 8 bases and J by 3 bases, 10 bases remained unmatched. In nucleotides, the CDR3 is TGTGCCAGCCAAGCCAGCGGGGGTAGGACAGATACGCAGTATTTT. Its translation is CASQASGGRTDTQYF.

The V call is TRBV4-3, the J call TRBJ2-1, with 10 positions matching TRBD1. The germline gives CDR1 LGHNA, CDR2 YSLEER. This CDR3 has 17 amino acids. V shed 3 bases, J shed 8 bases, and the junction held 13 bases outside the gene matches. The CDR3 nucleotides read TGCGCCAGCAGCCAGGAGCCAATCGGGACAGGGGTCGATGAGCAGTTCTTC. This encodes CASSQEPIGTGVDEQFF.

At least ten counts were recorded for this clonotype. V usage is TRBV25-1 and J usage is TRBJ2-3; 7 bases align to TRBD1. V dropped 3 bases and J dropped 0; count of bases not matched to a gene: 15. CDR1 is MGHDK, CDR2 SYGVNS, per germline. The CDR3 is 19 residues long. CDR3 sequence: CASSDPSRQGVISTDTQYF. CDR3 coding DNA: TGTGCCAGCAGTGATCCGTCGAGGCAGGGGGTTATTAGCACAGATACGCAGTATTTT.

This clonotype was seen only a few times. The chain has TRBV7-9 and TRBJ2-1; D remains unclear. The V end was cut by 5 bases, the J end by 7 bases, with 6 bases between. CDR1 is SEHNR, CDR2 FQNEAQ, per germline (reference sequence). The CDR3 runs to 11 residues. CDR3 protein: CASSTTNEQFF. The DNA for the CDR3 is TGTGCCAGCAGCACTACTAATGAGCAGTTCTTC.

The chain employs TRBV20-1 and TRBJ1-3, with D maybe TRBD1 (5 bases). Germline lookup yields CDR1 DFQATT and CDR2 SNEGSKA (reference sequence). The CDR3 extends over 15 amino acids. V lost 0 bases and J lost 2, with 11 bases in between. The CDR3 region is CSARDQGSAGNTIYF. Here the CDR3 DNA reads TGCAGTGCTAGAGATCAGGGTTCTGCTGGAAACACCATATATTTT.

This clonotype occurred a few times. The V and J genes are TRBV4-3 and TRBJ2-1; TRBD1 agrees at 11 bases. Trimming at V came to 3 bases and at J to 5 bases, leaving 3 bases not matched to a gene. Germline assignment: CDR1 LGHNA and CDR2 YSLEER. This CDR3 is 15 amino acids long. CDR3 protein: CASSQGTGGNNEQFF. CDR3 coding DNA: TGCGCCAGCAGCCAGGGGACAGGGGGTAACAATGAGCAGTTCTTC.

V is TRBV7-9 and J is TRBJ2-3, with D possibly matching TRBD1 (6 bases). The CDR3 length is 15 residues. CDR1 and CDR2 (germline): SEHNR, FQNEAQ (reference sequence). Deletions cut 4 bases from V and 7 bases from J, with 18 bases between. CDR3 DNA: TGTGCCAGCAGCTCCGTCGGACAGTCTCCGAATACGCAGTATTTT. Translated, it gives CASSSVGQSPNTQYF. Full variable domain (outside the CDR3, taken from reference TRBV7-9 and TRBJ2-3): DTGVSQNPRHKITKRGQNVTFRCDPISEHNRLYWYRQTLGQGPEFLTYFQNEAQLEKSRLLSDRFSAERPKGSFSTLEIQRTEQGDSAMYLCASSSVGQSPNTQYFGPGTRLTVL.

The chain employs TRBV12-3 or TRBV12-4 and TRBJ1-3; 8 nucleotides agree with TRBD1. CDR3 length: 17 residues. Trimming at V came to 5 bases and at J to 0 bases, leaving 9 bases not matched to a gene. In nucleotides, the CDR3 is TGTGCCAGCAGTCCGTCGGCAGGGGGCCTCTCTGGAAACACCATATATTTT. It yields the protein CASSPSAGGLSGNTIYF.

This clonotype was seen only a few times. The chain recombines TRBV12-3 or TRBV12-4 with TRBJ1-5; perhaps TRBD1 as D (5 bases). CDR3 size: 14 residues. V was pared by 3 bases and J by 4 bases, with 10 bases between. CDR3 nucleotides: TGTGCCAGCAGTTTTGGGGGGAGGAATCAGCCCCAGCATTTT. The encoded protein is CASSFGGRNQPQHF.

This clonotype has a single count. The chain combines TRBV5-6 with TRBJ2-3; 8 nucleotides line up with TRBD2. Germline V gene data show CDR1 as SGHDT and CDR2 as YYEEEE. With V trimmed by 2 bases and J by 5 bases, 7 bases remained unmatched. This CDR3 is 15 amino acids long. The CDR3 spells CASSFSGARGDTQYF. In nucleotides, the CDR3 is TGTGCCAGCAGCTTTAGCGGGGCGAGGGGAGATACGCAGTATTTT.

V and J are TRBV11-2 and TRBJ2-5; D gene uncertain. Per the germline V gene, CDR1 is SGHAT and CDR2 is FQNNGV. This CDR3 spans 14 amino acids. V shed 1 base and J shed 5 bases, with 11 bases lying between them. CDR3 loop: CASSLGWAAETQYF. CDR3 in DNA: TGTGCCAGCAGCTTAGGATGGGCCGCGGAGACCCAGTACTTC.

The V gene is TRBV5-8, the J gene TRBJ2-3; TRBD2 matches 8 bases. The CDR3 contains 15 residues. Looked up from germline, CDR1 is SGHTS and CDR2 is YDEGEE. The V gene end was trimmed by 7 bases and the J gene end by 0 bases; junction bases not matched to a gene: 7. This CDR3 reads CASGSGDVSTDTQYF. DNA of the CDR3: TGTGCCAGCGGTAGCGGGGACGTCAGCACAGATACGCAGTATTTT.

Ten or more counts support this clonotype. The chain couples TRBV29-1 to TRBJ1-1; 7 bases line up with TRBD1. The junction had 14 bases not matched to a gene; V was cut back by 5 bases and J by 8 bases. The CDR3 runs to 14 residues. Germline V lookup: CDR1 SQVTM, CDR2 ANQGSEA. The CDR3 DNA reads as TGCAGCGTTCAGGTCCTAAGACAGGGCGCGGAAGCTTTCTTT. This encodes CSVQVLRQGAEAFF.

This clonotype was recorded many times. The rearrangement joins TRBV10-3 to TRBJ1-1; perhaps TRBD1 as D (5 bases). V was cut by 5 bases and J by 1 base, with 11 bases left in between. Per germline, CDR1 ENHRY and CDR2 SYGVKD. CDR3 length: 14 amino acids. The CDR3 reads CAISRGNWNTEAFF. The DNA for the CDR3 is TGTGCCATCAGTCGGGGCAACTGGAACACTGAAGCTTTCTTT.

The CDR3 protein is CASSQAGAATQYF. The CDR3 DNA follows: TGTGCCAGCAGCCAAGCGGGGGCAGCCACGCAGTATTTT. The rearrangement joins TRBV14 to TRBJ2-3, with D perhaps matching TRBD1 or TRBD2 (6 bases each). CDR3 length: 13 amino acids. Germline CDR1 SGHDN, CDR2 FVKESK. The V end lost 1 base, the J end lost 9 bases, and 11 bases lay between the germline ends.

The chain recombines TRBV7-9 with TRBJ1-2, with TRBD1 as a possible D gene (6 bases). Trimming cost V 4 bases and J 0 bases, with 18 bases left between them. The germline V gene encodes CDR1 SEHNR and CDR2 FQNEAQ (reference sequence). The CDR3 spans 17 residues. The CDR3 nucleotides are TGTGCCAGCAGCTCGCCCGGGGGCAGGGGCGCTAACTATGGCTACACCTTC. This translates into CASSSPGGRGANYGYTF.

This clonotype came up many times. This chain uses TRBV11-2 with TRBJ2-3; possible D gene TRBD2, 5 bases. V shed 5 bases and J shed 2 bases, with 17 bases lying between them. In germline, CDR1 is SGHAT, CDR2 FQNNGV. The CDR3 spans 16 residues. CDR3 sequence reads: CASSISRGIFTDTQYF. The CDR3 DNA reads as TGTGCCAGCAGCATTAGCAGAGGGATTTTCACAGATACGCAGTATTTT.

This clonotype was counted many times. The chain has TRBV27 and TRBJ1-5; D uncertain. Between the trimmed V and J ends, which lost 4 bases and 3 bases, there was a span of 7 bases. Germline V lookup: CDR1 MNHEY, CDR2 SMNVEV (reference sequence). CDR3 size: 13 residues. The CDR3 spells CASSSRDNQPQHF. CDR3 sequence (DNA): TGTGCCAGCAGTTCCAGAGACAATCAGCCCCAGCATTTT.

This clonotype was seen a few times. As DNA, the CDR3 is TGCAGCGTCGGTGACAGGTTCAGCACAGATACGCAGTATTTT. Amino acid sequence: CSVGDRFSTDTQYF. V is TRBV29-1 and J is TRBJ2-3, with TRBD1 as a possible D gene (6 bases). The germline gives CDR1 SQVTM, CDR2 ANQGSEA. The germline V and J ends were trimmed by 6 bases and 0 bases, with 13 bases remaining between them. This CDR3 contains 14 residues.